These 28 T cell receptor beta chains were all obtained from the same sample, sequenced in a study of liver allograft versus peripheral blood T cells. On the study more broadly: Graft-liver T cell receptor repertoires were compared against recipient peripheral blood repertoires.

Each CDR3 protein is one row after TCRdb ran MiXCR on the reads. The sample has 9,700 or so distinct CDR3 sequences, around 26% seen once. The origin of the receptors is a human patient who had a liver transplant. T cells may partly derive from the graft donor.

At least ten counts were recorded for this clonotype. V is TRBV5-4 and J is TRBJ2-5, with 8 bases lining up with TRBD1. The CDR3 has 15 residues. Germline V gene lookup returns CDR1 SGHNT and CDR2 YYREEE (reference sequence). J was trimmed by 2 bases and V by 0 bases; bases with no gene match: 3. CDR3: CASSLADRDQETQYF. In nucleotides, the CDR3 is TGTGCCAGCAGCTTGGCGGACAGGGATCAAGAGACCCAGTACTTC.

Relative to its sample, this clonotype is medium-sized. The chain employs TRBV10-3 and TRBJ1-2; 7 bases are a match to TRBD1. Germline CDR1 and CDR2: ENHRY and SYGVKD. The CDR3 is made up of 13 amino acids. V gave up 2 bases and J gave up 3 bases; unmatched junction bases: 0. DNA of the CDR3: TGTGCCATCAGTGAGGGACAGGACTATGGCTACACCTTC. Residues: CAISEGQDYGYTF.

This clonotype is medium-sized (0.01 to 0.1%) within its sample. V is TRBV29-1 and J is TRBJ2-7, with 10 bases identical to TRBD1. The germline V gene has CDR1 SQVTM and CDR2 ANQGSEA. The V and J ends lost 4 bases and 7 bases, in that order; junction bases with no gene match: 4. The CDR3 has 12 amino acids. CDR3 DNA sequence: TGCAGCGTTGGACAGGGGGCAAATGAGCAGTACTTC. This translates into CSVGQGANEQYF.

This clonotype was recorded a few times. The gene calls are TRBV6-1 and TRBJ1-2; D is unclear. Looked up from germline, CDR1 is MNHNS and CDR2 is SASEGT. This CDR3 has 12 residues. The germline V and J ends were trimmed by 4 bases and 4 bases, with 7 bases remaining between them. The CDR3 bases are TGTGCCAGCAGTGGGAGTGTCTATGGCTACACCTTC. It translates to CASSGSVYGYTF.

The CDR3 reads CASSLMDQTNNEQFF. CDR3 sequence (DNA): TGTGCCAGCTCTCTAATGGACCAAACTAACAATGAGCAGTTCTTC. This chain connects TRBV18 to TRBJ2-1; D unresolved. V dropped 6 bases and J dropped 5 bases, with 17 bases sitting between them. The CDR3 totals 15 residues. Germline assignment: CDR1 KGHSH and CDR2 LQKENI.

The chain has TRBV27 and TRBJ2-3; D possibly corresponds to TRBD1 (6 bases). Germline CDR1 MNHEY, CDR2 SMNVEV (reference sequence). The CDR3 covers 13 residues. Trimming took off 6 bases at V and 5 bases at J, with 12 bases between the two ends. The CDR3 loop reads CASSAGVGDTQYF. The CDR3 DNA reads TGTGCCAGCAGCGCAGGGGTGGGAGATACGCAGTATTTT.

This clonotype was seen only a few times. This chain uses TRBV18 with TRBJ2-5, with 7 bases that match TRBD2. V lost 6 bases, J lost 2 bases, and 0 bases stayed unmatched. The germline V gene encodes CDR1 KGHSH and CDR2 LQKENI. There are 12 residues in the CDR3. CDR3 DNA: TGTGCCAGCTCCGGGGGGCAAGAGACCCAGTACTTC. It is translated as CASSGGQETQYF.

This clonotype has a single count. The chain couples TRBV19 to TRBJ1-1, with D unresolved. The germline CDR1 and CDR2 sequences are LNHDA and SQIVND (reference sequence). The V and J ends lost 1 base and 1 base respectively, with 4 bases between them. There are 13 residues in the CDR3. CDR3 in amino acids: CASSIATNTEAFF. CDR3 nucleotide sequence: TGTGCCAGTAGTATAGCCACGAACACTGAAGCTTTCTTT. The variable domain in full, completed from reference TRBV19 and TRBJ1-1, reads DGGITQSPKYLFRKEGQNVTLSCEQNLNHDAMYWYRQDPGQGLRLIYYSQIVNDFQKGDIAEGYSVSREKKESFPLTVTSAQKNPTAFYLCASSIATNTEAFFGQGTRLTVV.

The chain has TRBV9 and TRBJ1-1; 10 nucleotides align to TRBD1. The germline gives CDR1 SGDLS, CDR2 YYNGEE. Losses at the gene ends were 4 bases for V and 0 bases for J; bases not matched to a gene: 3. The CDR3 loop spans 15 amino acids. The CDR3 here is CASSRQGALNTEAFF. CDR3 DNA sequence: TGTGCCAGCAGCAGACAGGGGGCTCTGAACACTGAAGCTTTCTTT. Together with reference TRBV9 and TRBJ1-1, the CDR3 gives the full variable domain: DSGVTQTPKHLITATGQRVTLRCSPRSGDLSVYWYQQSLDQGLQFLIQYYNGEERAKGNILERFSAQQFPDLHSELNLSSLELGDSALYFCASSRQGALNTEAFFGQGTRLTVV.

By frequency in the sample, this clonotype is large (0.1 to 1%). The CDR3 nucleotides are TGTGCCAGCAGACGGACAGGGTCAGGCTATGGCTACACCTTC. This gives the protein CASRRTGSGYGYTF. The V and J genes are TRBV6-5 and TRBJ1-2; 8 bases line up with TRBD1. Germline V gene sequence: CDR1 MNHEY, CDR2 SVGAGI. Germline trimming cut 6 bases from V and 4 bases from J; bases unmatched to any gene: 7. This CDR3 is 14 amino acids long.

The chain employs TRBV20-1 and TRBJ2-7; 8 bases agree with TRBD2. From germline, CDR1 is DFQATT and CDR2 SNEGSKA (reference sequence). This CDR3 is built from 16 residues. With 4 bases clipped from V and 2 bases from J, the junction kept 13 bases outside the gene matches. This chain's CDR3 is CSATPLWREVTYEQYF. The CDR3 DNA reads as TGCAGTGCTACTCCCTTATGGCGGGAGGTGACCTACGAGCAGTACTTC.

The chain carries TRBV20-1 and TRBJ2-3, with 14 bases that match TRBD2. Germline V gene data show CDR1 as DFQATT and CDR2 as SNEGSKA (reference sequence). The V and J ends lost 8 bases and 4 bases, in that order; junction bases with no gene match: 2. The CDR3 spans 13 residues. The CDR3 region has the DNA TGCAGTCGACTAGCGGGGGGGCCAGATACGCAGTATTTT. Translating it yields CSRLAGGPDTQYF.

This clonotype has ten or more counts. The V call is TRBV28, the J call TRBJ2-7, with unresolved D. CDR3 length: 11 residues. The V gene lost 8 bases and the J gene lost 4 bases, with 9 bases spanning the gap. Germline-derived CDR1 and CDR2 are MDHEN and SYDVKM. The CDR3 spells CASWAGYEQYF. The CDR3 nucleotides are TGTGCCAGCTGGGCCGGATACGAGCAGTACTTC.

By share, this clonotype counts as medium-sized. This chain joins TRBV6-1 and TRBJ1-3; D is uncertain. V was clipped by 6 bases and J by 2 bases, with 11 bases between them. Germline CDR1 reads MNHNS; CDR2 reads SASEGT. The length of the CDR3 is 14 residues. The CDR3 DNA is TGTGCCAGCAGCCAAACAGCAGCTGGAAACACCATATATTTT. Translated: CASSQTAAGNTIYF.

CDR3 in DNA: TGTGCCAGCAGCCTGACAGGGGGAGATGAAAAACTGTTTTTT. Translating it yields CASSLTGGDEKLFF. The chain carries TRBV6-6 and TRBJ1-4, with TRBD1 matching 9 bases. CDR3 size: 14 residues. After removal of 6 bases from V and 6 bases from J, the junction contained 5 bases not matched to a gene. In germline, CDR1 is MNHNY, CDR2 SVGAGI (reference sequence).

V is TRBV6-2 or TRBV6-3 and J is TRBJ2-7, with D possibly matching TRBD2 (5 bases). Between the trimmed V and J ends, which lost 5 bases and 7 bases, there was a span of 12 bases. In germline, CDR1 is MNHEY, CDR2 SVGEGT. This CDR3 is built from 12 residues. CDR3 bases: TGTGCCAGCAGTGCGACTATTCGTGAGCAGTACTTC. This sequence encodes CASSATIREQYF.

The J gene is TRBJ1-6, the V gene TRBV5-6; 8 nucleotides line up with TRBD1. The CDR3 covers 16 residues. Trimming cost V 4 bases and J 8 bases; bases outside gene matches: 11. Germline V gives CDR1 SGHDT, CDR2 YYEEEE. CDR3 amino acids: CASSPIQGVNYSPLHF. Here the CDR3 DNA reads TGTGCCAGCAGCCCTATACAGGGGGTGAACTATTCACCCCTCCACTTT.

This clonotype qualifies as medium-sized. This chain joins TRBV6-6 and TRBJ2-3; 8 bases align to TRBD1. The CDR3 has 14 amino acids. Germline assignment: CDR1 MNHNY and CDR2 SVGAGI (reference sequence). The V and J ends lost 6 bases and 8 bases, in that order; junction bases with no gene match: 10. DNA for the CDR3: TGTGCCAGCAGACCACGGACAGGGCAGTCTACGCAGTATTTT. This codes for CASRPRTGQSTQYF.

The chain recombines TRBV15 with TRBJ2-1, with 13 bases lining up with TRBD2. V lost 0 bases to trimming and J lost 9 bases; unmatched junction nucleotides: 5. This CDR3 spans 16 amino acids. Germline lookup yields CDR1 LNHNV and CDR2 YYDKDF (reference sequence). The CDR3 sequence is CATSRDLTSGRTEQFF. The CDR3 DNA sequence: TGTGCCACCAGCAGAGATCTGACTAGCGGGAGGACTGAGCAGTTCTTC.

This clonotype was detected once. Since a much larger clone is just one base distant, this may be a read error. The J gene is TRBJ2-5, the V gene TRBV6-1; tentatively, D is TRBD2 (5 bases). From germline, CDR1 is MNHNS and CDR2 SASEGT. The CDR3 has 14 amino acids. The CDR3 DNA sequence: TGTGCCAGCAGTGCTCGAGGGATCCAAAAGACCCAGTACTTC. Translation: CASSARGIQKTQYF.

This clonotype is medium-sized (0.01 to 0.1%) in the sample. The rearrangement links TRBV28 to TRBJ1-5; 8 nucleotides align to TRBD1. Germline CDR1 and CDR2: MDHEN and SYDVKM. CDR3 length: 14 amino acids. The J segment lost 5 bases and the V segment lost 8 bases, leaving 8 bases of the junction unmatched. The CDR3 DNA follows: TGTGCCAGCCTCCGTGACAGGGGATATCAGCCCCAGCATTTT. Translating gives CASLRDRGYQPQHF.

In this sample, this clonotype is medium-sized. The V call is TRBV15, the J call TRBJ1-2, with unresolved D. With 0 bases removed from V and 6 bases from J, the gap between germline ends came to 11 bases. CDR1 is LNHNV, CDR2 YYDKDF, per germline (reference sequence). The CDR3 sequence is 14 residues long. The CDR3 is CATSREIGGDGYTF. The CDR3 coding sequence is TGTGCCACCAGCAGAGAGATAGGCGGGGATGGCTACACCTTC.

The rearrangement joins TRBV7-3 to TRBJ2-5, with 7 bases aligning to TRBD1. V lost 4 bases and J lost 9; bases outside the gene matches: 8. Germline lookup yields CDR1 SGHTA and CDR2 FQGTGA. This CDR3 is built from 13 residues. The DNA of the CDR3 is TGTGCCAGCAGCTCTCAGGGGGATGGGGCCCAGTACTTC. The encoded protein is CASSSQGDGAQYF.

The rearrangement joins TRBV9 to TRBJ2-2, with D tentatively TRBD1 or TRBD2 (5 bases each). There are 16 residues in the CDR3. V lost 4 bases and J lost 1, with 14 bases in between. Germline CDR1 reads SGDLS; CDR2 reads YYNGEE. In DNA, the CDR3 is TGTGCCAGCAGCATGCGAACGGGGCTGAACACCGGGGAGCTGTTTTTT. Encoded protein: CASSMRTGLNTGELFF.

This clonotype occurred a few times. J is TRBJ1-2 and V is TRBV6-6, with unresolved D. Germline V gene data show CDR1 as MNHNY and CDR2 as SVGAGI (reference sequence). V was cut by 5 bases and J by 2 bases, with 9 bases left in between. The CDR3 runs to 13 residues. The chain's CDR3 is CASSPGVNYGYTF. The CDR3 DNA follows: TGTGCCAGCAGTCCGGGAGTAAACTATGGCTACACCTTC.

This clonotype appeared many times. The J gene is TRBJ2-3, the V gene TRBV18, with 16 bases fitting TRBD2. Germline assignment: CDR1 KGHSH and CDR2 LQKENI. V dropped 3 bases and J dropped 2; count of bases not matched to a gene: 8. This CDR3 has 19 amino acids. CDR3: CASSPTGGTSGRDTDTQYF. The CDR3 DNA is TGTGCCAGCTCACCCACTGGCGGGACTAGCGGGAGGGACACAGATACGCAGTATTTT.

The V and J genes are TRBV30 and TRBJ1-1; D is unclear. Germline CDR1 and CDR2: GTSNPN and SVGIG (reference sequence). This CDR3 spans 14 amino acids. The V gene lost 5 bases and the J gene lost 1 base, with 14 bases spanning the gap. The CDR3 nucleotides read TGTGCCTGGGGCTATGACATAAAGAACACTGAAGCTTTCTTT. Residues: CAWGYDIKNTEAFF.

This clonotype has a count of ten or more. DNA for the CDR3: TGTGCCAGCAGCCCGCCCTGGGGGGAGACCCAGTACTTC. It translates to CASSPPWGETQYF. The chain employs TRBV11-1 and TRBJ2-5; D could derive from TRBD1 or TRBD2 (5 bases each). Trimming took off 5 bases at V and 5 bases at J, with 12 bases between the two ends. This CDR3 contains 13 residues. Germline CDR1 is SGHAT and CDR2 is FQDESV (reference sequence).